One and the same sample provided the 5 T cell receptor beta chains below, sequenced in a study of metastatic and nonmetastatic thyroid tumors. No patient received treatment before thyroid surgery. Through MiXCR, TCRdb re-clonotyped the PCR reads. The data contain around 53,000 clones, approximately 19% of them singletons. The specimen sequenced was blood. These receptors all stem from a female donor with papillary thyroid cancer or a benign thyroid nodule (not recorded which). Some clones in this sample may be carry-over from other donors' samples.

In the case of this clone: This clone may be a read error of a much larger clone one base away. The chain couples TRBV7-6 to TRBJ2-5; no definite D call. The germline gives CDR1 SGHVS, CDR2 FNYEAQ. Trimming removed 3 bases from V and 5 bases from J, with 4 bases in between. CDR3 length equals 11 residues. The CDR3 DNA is TGTGCCAGCAGCTTCCGGGAGACCCAGTACTTC. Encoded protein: CASSFRETQYF.

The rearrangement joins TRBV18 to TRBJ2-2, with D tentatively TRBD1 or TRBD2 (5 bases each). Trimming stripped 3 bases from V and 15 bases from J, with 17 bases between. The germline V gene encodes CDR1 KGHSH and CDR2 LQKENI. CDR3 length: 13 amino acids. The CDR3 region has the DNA TGTGCCAGCTCACCCGGGACCGAGGGATCGGTGTTTTTT. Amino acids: CASSPGTEGSVFF.

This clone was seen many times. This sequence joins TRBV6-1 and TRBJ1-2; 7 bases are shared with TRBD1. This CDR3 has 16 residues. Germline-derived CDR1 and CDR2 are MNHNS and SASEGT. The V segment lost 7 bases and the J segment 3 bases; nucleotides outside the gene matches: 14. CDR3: CASNYYFTGEDYGYTF. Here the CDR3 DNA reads TGTGCCAGCAATTATTATTTTACAGGGGAGGACTATGGCTACACCTTC.

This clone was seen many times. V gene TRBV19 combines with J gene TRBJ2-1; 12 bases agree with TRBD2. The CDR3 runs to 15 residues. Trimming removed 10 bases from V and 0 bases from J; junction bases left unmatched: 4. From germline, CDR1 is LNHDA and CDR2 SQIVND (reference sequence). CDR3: CATRTSGTSYNEQFF. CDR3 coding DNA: TGTGCCACCCGGACTAGCGGGACCTCCTACAATGAGCAGTTCTTC.

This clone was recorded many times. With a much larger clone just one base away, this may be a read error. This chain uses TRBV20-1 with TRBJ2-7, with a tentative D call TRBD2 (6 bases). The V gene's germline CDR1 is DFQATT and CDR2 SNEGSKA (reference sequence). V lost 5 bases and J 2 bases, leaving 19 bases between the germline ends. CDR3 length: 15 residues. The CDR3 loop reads CSAGAWRAIAYEQYF. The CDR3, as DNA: TGCAGTGCTGGAGCCTGGAGGGCTATCGCCTACGAGCAGTACTTC.